This entry is about one T cell receptor beta chain. Its antigen is not known. TCRdb's table, derived via immunoSEQ multiplex PCR, lists solely in-frame clones and lacks some. The data hold approximately 180,000 clones, with roughly 93% observed a single time. This entry comes from a study of T cell responses to AZD1222 COVID-19 vaccine. Study-wide points: Reportedly, nearly half of unique spike TCRs recognized epitopes outside B.1.351/B.1.1.7 mutations. Across the whole spike, CD4 TCRs peaked at regions 160-218 and 743-854. Spike-specific TCR breadth rose after two AZD1222 doses, and depth rose as well.

Germline V gene sequence: CDR1 GTSNPN, CDR2 SVGIG (reference sequence). Trimming took 0 bases from V and 8 from J; bases not matched to a gene: 7. CDR3 length equals 15 residues. The chain joins TRBV30 to TRBJ2-1, with 10 bases fitting TRBD1. The sequence was collected from an adult who received the MenACWY meningococcal vaccine as a control. Sample: peripheral blood, taken 28 days after the second dose of the MenACWY control vaccine. CDR3 sequence (DNA): TGTGCCTGGAGTGTACCCGGGACAGGGGTCTATGAGCAGTTCTTC. It translates to CAWSVPGTGVYEQFF.